What follows describes a single TCR beta chain. The specificity of this receptor is unknown. No clone much larger than this one lies a single base away; base qualities are absent. This specimen comes from a study of T cell repertoires in cytomegalovirus infection (dated by TCRdb to between 2017 and 2020). About the full investigation: The HLA type of each donor mattered for the analysis, because public TCR beta signatures pointed to carriage of CMV infection along with the matching HLA type. Study-level results and caveats: The ex vivo response was dominated by HLA-C-restricted CMV-specific TCR beta clonotypes, which also provided the single most frequent clonotype in two of eight donors. In both this cohort and an independent cohort of several hundred donors, the cumulative frequency of public TCR beta family members distinguished carriers of CMV infection plus the relevant HLA type.

This sample was sequenced with an Illumina HiSeq 1500. TCRdb ran its own pipeline on the public reads, namely fastp trimming at Q25 and MiXCR clone calling, and kept in-frame beta chains. Rows with one shared CDR3 protein collapse into an entry with the most common genes and DNA. In all, the sample holds around 260,000 distinct CDR3 sequences, and approximately 10% of those were seen once. The ten largest clones add up to about 14% of the sample. CDR1 and CDR2, per the germline V gene, are SGDLS and YYNGEE. Between the V and J ends, shortened by 4 bases and 1 base respectively, the junction contains 15 bases. From its cysteine to its phenylalanine, the CDR3 spans 16 amino acids. Of the read, only the CDR3 DNA is kept; its 48 bases are in frame from base 1.

Source material: PBMCs. The chain is assembled from TRBV9 and TRBJ2-1, with no D gene named confidently. The receptor was derived from a human donor in good health (CMV status not recorded). Some clones in this sample may be carry-over from other donors' samples. The DNA is as follows: TGTGCCAGCAGCCTTTCCCCACGCGGTTCCTACAATGAGCAGTTCTTC. Its translation reads: CASSLSPRGSYNEQFF.